This T cell receptor beta chain was documented in a study of blood T cell repertoires in COVID-19. Study-level background: Some COVID-19 samples were acute and others convalescent; all came from the United States, Italy and Spain. T cells, B-cell-depleted T cells, or PBMCs provided the cDNA or gDNA that served as material.

The germline CDR1 and CDR2 sequences are SGHVS and FQNEAQ. V lost 6 bases, J lost 1 base, and 7 bases stayed unmatched. The length of the CDR3 is 16 residues. Per the authors' pipeline: For nucleated cells, counts were estimated from reference gene primer amplification. Assay used: immunoSEQ multiplex PCR; TCRdb lists only in-frame clones, some missing. V and J calls and clone size are those listed in that table; D and trimming were worked out from the DNA. In the table there are around 300,000 clones, 90% of which are singletons. Clinical history as reported by participants underpinned cohort assignment.

This receptor was taken from a woman aged 18 to 35 with acute COVID-19. The sample consisted of PBMCs or T cells enriched from blood (not recorded which). This sequence joins TRBV7-8 and TRBJ1-5; TRBD1 matches 9 bases. In nucleotides, the CDR3 is TGTGCCAGCAGACTTACAGGGGGCGAGAGCAATCAGCCCCAGCATTTT. Translated: CASRLTGGESNQPQHF.